This entry concerns a single T cell receptor (beta chain). The CDR3 runs 13 residues. Germline V gene sequence: CDR1 MNHEY, CDR2 SMNVEV (reference sequence). V was shortened by 3 bases and J by 5 bases, with 8 bases between the two germline ends. Using immunoSEQ multiplex PCR, the repertoire was profiled, and TCRdb retains in-frame clones only, with some absent. The data contain about 40,000 clones, more than 80% of them singletons. The data belong to a study of T cell changes during pregnancy in multiple sclerosis. This receptor was obtained from a female donor with multiple sclerosis, enrolled in a pregnancy study. The chain combines TRBV27 with TRBJ2-1, with TRBD1 as a possible D gene (6 bases). Source: CD4+ T cells from peripheral blood mononuclear cells, taken in the third trimester of pregnancy. Here the CDR3 DNA reads TGTGCCAGCAGTTTGACAGGCAACAATGAGCAGTTCTTC. It translates to CASSLTGNNEQFF.